This TCR beta chain was captured in a study of beta chain features in type 1 diabetes. Investigators reverse transcribed all isolated RNA, so they sequenced expressed TCRB transcripts. This table comes from immunoSEQ multiplex PCR, and its TCRdb copy is limited to in-frame clones, with some not included. The repertoire consists of around 250,000 clones, with around a quarter occurring once and the leading ten covering roughly 4%. This clone was observed a handful of times. The V gene lost 6 bases and the J gene lost 0 bases, with 10 bases spanning the gap. CDR1 is KGHSH, CDR2 LQKENI, per germline. This CDR3 region has 14 residues.

This chain joins TRBV18 and TRBJ2-3; tentatively, D is TRBD2 (6 bases). The TCR sequence derives from a man aged 25-45 years in good health. The sample was central memory CD4+ T cells from blood. The CDR3 DNA sequence: TGTGCCAGCTCCCACCGGGAGAGCACAGATACGCAGTATTTT. It translates to CASSHRESTDTQYF.